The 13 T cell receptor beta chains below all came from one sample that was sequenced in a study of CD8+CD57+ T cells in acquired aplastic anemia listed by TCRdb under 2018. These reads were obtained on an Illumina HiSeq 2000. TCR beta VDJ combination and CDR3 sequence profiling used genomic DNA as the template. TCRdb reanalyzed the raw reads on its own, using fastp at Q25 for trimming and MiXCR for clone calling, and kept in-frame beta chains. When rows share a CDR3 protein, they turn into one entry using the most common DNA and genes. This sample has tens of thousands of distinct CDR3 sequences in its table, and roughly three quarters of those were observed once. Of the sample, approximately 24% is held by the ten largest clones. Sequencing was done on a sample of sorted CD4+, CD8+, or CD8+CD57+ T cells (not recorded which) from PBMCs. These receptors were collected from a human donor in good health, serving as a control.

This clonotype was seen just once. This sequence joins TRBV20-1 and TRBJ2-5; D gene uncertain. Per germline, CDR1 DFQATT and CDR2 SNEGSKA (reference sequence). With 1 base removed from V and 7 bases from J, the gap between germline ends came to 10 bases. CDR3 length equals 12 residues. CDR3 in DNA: TGCAGTGCTAGAGGCCTTGAGTCGACCCAGTACTTC. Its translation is CSARGLESTQYF.

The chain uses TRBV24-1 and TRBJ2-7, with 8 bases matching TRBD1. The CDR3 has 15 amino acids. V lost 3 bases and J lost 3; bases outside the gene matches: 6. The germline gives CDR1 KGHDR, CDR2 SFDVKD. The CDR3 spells CATSDPQGGYYEQYF. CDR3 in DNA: TGTGCCACCAGTGATCCACAGGGGGGATACTACGAGCAGTACTTC.

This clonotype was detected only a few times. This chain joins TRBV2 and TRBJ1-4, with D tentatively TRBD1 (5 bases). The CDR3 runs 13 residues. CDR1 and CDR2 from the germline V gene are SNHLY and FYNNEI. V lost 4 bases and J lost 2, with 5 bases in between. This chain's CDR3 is CASSAGTNEKLFF. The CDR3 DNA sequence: TGTGCCAGCAGTGCAGGGACTAATGAAAAACTGTTTTTT.

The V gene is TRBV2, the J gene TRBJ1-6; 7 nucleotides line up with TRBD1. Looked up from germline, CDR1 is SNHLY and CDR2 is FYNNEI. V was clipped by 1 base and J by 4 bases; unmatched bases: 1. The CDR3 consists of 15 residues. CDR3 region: CASSEGGQYNSPLHF. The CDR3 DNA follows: TGTGCCAGCAGTGAAGGGGGACAGTATAATTCACCCCTCCACTTT.

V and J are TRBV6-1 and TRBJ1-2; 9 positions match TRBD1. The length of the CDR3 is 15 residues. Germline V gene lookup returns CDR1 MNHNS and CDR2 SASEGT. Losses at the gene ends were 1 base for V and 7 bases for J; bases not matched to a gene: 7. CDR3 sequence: CASSEGDRESSGYTF. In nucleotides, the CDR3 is TGTGCCAGCAGTGAAGGGGACAGGGAGTCGAGTGGCTACACCTTC.

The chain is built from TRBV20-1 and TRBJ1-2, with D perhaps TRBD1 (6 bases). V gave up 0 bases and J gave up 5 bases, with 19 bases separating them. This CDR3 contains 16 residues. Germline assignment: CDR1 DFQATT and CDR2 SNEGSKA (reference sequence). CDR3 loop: CSARELAGGLGYGYTF. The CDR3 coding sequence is TGCAGTGCTAGAGAACTAGCGGGGGGGCTAGGGTATGGCTACACCTTC.

The DNA of the CDR3 is TGTGCCAGCAGCGTATACGGGACAGGGGGCACAGATACGCAGTATTTT. It codes for CASSVYGTGGTDTQYF. This chain joins TRBV9 and TRBJ2-3; 10 nucleotides agree with TRBD1. CDR3 size: 16 residues. The V segment lost 1 base and the J segment 1 base; nucleotides outside the gene matches: 3. Germline V lookup: CDR1 SGDLS, CDR2 YYNGEE.

The CDR3: CASSLTTAQPQHF. In DNA, the CDR3 is TGTGCCAGCAGCCTAACAACGGCTCAGCCCCAGCATTTT. This chain joins TRBV7-8 and TRBJ1-5, with unresolved D. Trimming left V 5 bases short and J 6 bases short, with 11 bases between. The CDR3 is 13 amino acids. The germline gives CDR1 SGHVS, CDR2 FQNEAQ.

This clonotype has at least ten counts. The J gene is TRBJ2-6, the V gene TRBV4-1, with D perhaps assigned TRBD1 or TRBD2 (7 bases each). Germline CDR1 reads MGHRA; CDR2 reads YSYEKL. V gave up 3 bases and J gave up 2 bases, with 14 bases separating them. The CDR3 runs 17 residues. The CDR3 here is CASSHPQGGPGANVLTF. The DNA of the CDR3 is TGCGCCAGCAGCCATCCGCAGGGGGGGCCTGGGGCCAACGTCCTGACTTTC.

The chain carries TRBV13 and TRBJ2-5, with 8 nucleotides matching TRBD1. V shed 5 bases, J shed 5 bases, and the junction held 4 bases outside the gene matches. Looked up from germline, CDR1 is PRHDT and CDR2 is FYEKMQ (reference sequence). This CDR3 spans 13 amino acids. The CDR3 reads CASSIRDRETQYF. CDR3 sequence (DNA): TGTGCCAGCAGCATCCGGGACAGGGAGACCCAGTACTTC. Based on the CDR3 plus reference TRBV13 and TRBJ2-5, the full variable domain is AAGVIQSPRHLIKEKRETATLKCYPIPRHDTVYWYQQGPGQDPQFLISFYEKMQSDKGSIPDRFSAQQFSDYHSELNMSSLELGDSALYFCASSIRDRETQYFGPGTRLLVL.

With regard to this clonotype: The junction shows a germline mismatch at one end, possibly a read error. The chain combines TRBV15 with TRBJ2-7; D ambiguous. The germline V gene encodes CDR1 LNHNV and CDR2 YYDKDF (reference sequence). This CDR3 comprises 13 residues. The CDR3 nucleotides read TGTGCCACCAGCAGAGACCCCTCCCACGAGCAGTACTTC. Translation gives CATSRDPSHEQYF. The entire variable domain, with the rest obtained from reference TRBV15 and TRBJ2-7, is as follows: DAMVIQNPRYQVTQFGKPVTLSCSQTLNHNVMYWYQQKSSQAPKLLFHYYDKDFNNEADTPDNFQSRRPNTSFCFLDIRSPGLGDTAMYLCATSRDPSHEQYFGPGTRLTVT.

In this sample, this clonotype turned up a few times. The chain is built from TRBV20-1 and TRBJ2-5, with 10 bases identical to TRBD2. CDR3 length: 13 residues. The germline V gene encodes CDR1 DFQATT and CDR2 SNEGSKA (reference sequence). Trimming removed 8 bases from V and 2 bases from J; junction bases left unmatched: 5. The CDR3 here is CSYPTSGQETQYF. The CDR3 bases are TGCAGTTACCCGACTAGCGGGCAAGAGACCCAGTACTTC.

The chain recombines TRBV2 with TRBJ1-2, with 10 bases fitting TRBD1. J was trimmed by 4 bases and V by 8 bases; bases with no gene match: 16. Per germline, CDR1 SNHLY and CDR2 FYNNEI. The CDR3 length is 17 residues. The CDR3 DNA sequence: TGTGCCAGCGCCGCGGCGGGACAGGGGCCCTCTGGCTATGGCTACACCTTC. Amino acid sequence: CASAAAGQGPSGYGYTF.